Shown below are 3 T cell receptor beta chains from a single sample sequenced in a study of T cell responses to AZD1222 COVID-19 vaccine. Clones were read by immunoSEQ multiplex PCR, and TCRdb kept only the in-frame ones, dropping some. The table includes some 120,000 clones, about 87% detected once. The material sequenced was peripheral blood, taken on day 0 of AZD1222 vaccination. The receptors stem from an adult in good health.

This clone was counted only a few times. The rearrangement links TRBV6-2 or TRBV6-3 to TRBJ1-5, with 7 bases matching TRBD1. The CDR3 contains 14 residues. Germline V gene lookup returns CDR1 MNHEY and CDR2 SVGEGT. The ends lost 4 bases at V and 3 bases at J; junction bases unmatched: 3. The CDR3 reads CASSSTGTNQPQHF. The CDR3 DNA reads TGTGCCAGCAGTTCGACAGGGACCAATCAGCCCCAGCATTTT.

The V call is TRBV7-2, the J call TRBJ1-2, with D possibly TRBD1 on 6 matching bases. V was cut by 5 bases and J by 2 bases, with 15 bases left in between. The CDR3 contains 15 residues. CDR1 and CDR2 (germline): SGHTA, FQGNSA. The CDR3 loop reads CASSLTGGENYGYTF. CDR3 DNA: TGTGCCAGCAGCCTGACAGGAGGGGAGAACTATGGCTACACCTTC.

The rearrangement joins TRBV7-2 to TRBJ1-1; a possible D gene is TRBD1 (5 bases). CDR1 and CDR2 (germline): SGHTA, FQGNSA. Between the trimmed V and J ends, which lost 5 bases and 0 bases, there was a span of 10 bases. There are 14 residues in the CDR3. This CDR3 is CASSPLQVNTEAFF. The CDR3 nucleotides are TGTGCCAGCAGCCCCTTACAGGTGAACACTGAAGCTTTCTTT.